This passage covers 29 T cell receptor beta chains from one sample sequenced in a study of vaccination and CD4 T cells after COVID-19. Treatment in this sample: approximately nine-day PBMC culture with coronavirus spike peptide pools or control peptides (ViraFEST assay). Unexposed donor CD4+ T cells predated the COVID-19 pandemic, collected 2011-2018. Antigen specificity for these receptors is unknown. CD4+ T cells that had been cultured provided DNA sequenced with the Oncomine TCR Beta short-read assay. Investigators isolated genomic DNA from cultured CD4+ T cells. TCRdb reprocessed the PCR reads via MiXCR and lists one record per CDR3 protein. The sample lists about 9,200 distinct CDR3 sequences, 30% to 45% occurring once. The sequenced sample was CD4+ T cells from blood, cultured in vitro. All receptors derive from a human donor in good health.

This chain uses TRBV7-8 with TRBJ2-3, with 12 bases aligning to TRBD2. This CDR3 is built from 19 residues. The J segment lost 4 bases and the V segment lost 4 bases, leaving 15 bases of the junction unmatched. Germline CDR1 reads SGHVS; CDR2 reads FQNEAQ. In DNA form, the CDR3 reads TGTGCCAGCAGCTCCCAAGCCCTAGCGGGAGGGCCTCCCCCAGATACGCAGTATTTT. It encodes CASSSQALAGGPPPDTQYF.

This chain links TRBV6-1 with TRBJ1-2; weak D call: TRBD1 (6 bases). V was shortened by 7 bases and J by 4 bases, with 16 bases between the two germline ends. This CDR3 contains 14 residues. From germline, CDR1 is MNHNS and CDR2 SASEGT. CDR3 nucleotides: TGTGCCAGCAACACGGCGGGGGGCATCTATGGCTACACCTTC. This codes for CASNTAGGIYGYTF.

The chain carries TRBV20-1 and TRBJ2-4, with 11 positions matching TRBD1. There are 17 residues in the CDR3. The V and J ends lost 4 bases and 9 bases, in that order; junction bases with no gene match: 17. The germline V gene encodes CDR1 DFQATT and CDR2 SNEGSKA (reference sequence). In DNA form, the CDR3 reads TGCAGTGCTATTGACCCCGGACAGGGGGCGCCGTCGGTCATTCAGTACTTC. This sequence encodes CSAIDPGQGAPSVIQYF.

The chain employs TRBV24-1 and TRBJ2-3, with D maybe TRBD2 (6 bases). There are 16 residues in the CDR3. Trimming pared 5 bases from V and 0 bases from J, leaving 14 bases between. Germline V gene sequence: CDR1 KGHDR, CDR2 SFDVKD. The CDR3 is CATSGEEGRSTDTQYF. In nucleotides, the CDR3 is TGTGCCACCAGTGGCGAGGAGGGCCGTAGCACAGATACGCAGTATTTT.

The chain combines TRBV6-5 with TRBJ2-7; TRBD2 agrees at 7 bases. J gave up 1 base and V 2 bases, and 8 bases lay outside the gene matches. The CDR3 runs 16 residues. Looked up from germline, CDR1 is MNHEY and CDR2 is SVGAGI. The CDR3 loop reads CASSYGAGEESYEQYF. The DNA of the CDR3 is TGTGCCAGCAGTTACGGGGCGGGAGAGGAATCCTACGAGCAGTACTTC.

The V gene is TRBV7-3, the J gene TRBJ2-3; 8 bases map to TRBD2. Germline assignment: CDR1 SGHTA and CDR2 FQGTGA. The CDR3 runs to 16 residues. V was pared by 2 bases and J by 6 bases, with 10 bases of the junction left unmatched. CDR3 in DNA: TGTGCCAGCAGCTTAGCCATCGGACTAGCAGGGGATACGCAGTATTTT. Translation: CASSLAIGLAGDTQYF. The variable domain in full, completed from reference TRBV7-3 and TRBJ2-3, reads GAGVSQTPSNKVTEKGKYVELRCDPISGHTALYWYRQSLGQGPEFLIYFQGTGAADDSGLPNDRFFAVRPEGSVSTLKIQRTERGDSAVYLCASSLAIGLAGDTQYFGPGTRLTVL.

The chain uses TRBV6-1 and TRBJ2-1; D ambiguous. CDR1 and CDR2 (germline): MNHNS, SASEGT. The CDR3 is 15 amino acids. Trimming took off 3 bases at V and 0 bases at J, with 9 bases between the two ends. The CDR3 DNA reads TGTGCCAGCAGTGATCCTCGCTACTCCTACAATGAGCAGTTCTTC. Translating gives CASSDPRYSYNEQFF.

By proportion, this clonotype is medium-sized (0.01 to 0.1%). The chain uses TRBV7-2 and TRBJ2-5, with TRBD2 matching 8 bases. Unmatched junction bases numbered 10, after V lost 2 bases and J lost 5 bases. Germline loops: CDR1 SGHTA, CDR2 FQGNSA. The CDR3 contains 16 residues. CDR3 protein: CASSLNRREGGETQYF. The CDR3 coding sequence is TGTGCCAGCAGCTTAAACCGTCGGGAGGGTGGGGAGACCCAGTACTTC.

This clonotype was counted between two and nine times. The chain combines TRBV6-2 or TRBV6-3 with TRBJ2-2; D is ambiguous. Trimming stripped 7 bases from V and 7 bases from J, with 7 bases between. There are 11 residues in the CDR3. Germline V gene sequence: CDR1 MNHEY, CDR2 SVGEGT. The CDR3 nucleotides are TGTGCCAGCACTCATGGCGGGGAGCTGTTTTTT. Translation: CASTHGGELFF.

The chain combines TRBV5-5 with TRBJ2-7, with 9 bases lining up with TRBD1. CDR1 and CDR2 from the germline V gene are SGHKS and YYEKEE (reference sequence). V trimming: 5 bases; J trimming: 3 bases; junction bases outside the gene matches: 9. The CDR3 is 15 amino acids. For the CDR3, the DNA is TGTGCCAGCAGTCAGACAGGGGGAGACCTCTACGAGCAGTACTTC. This encodes CASSQTGGDLYEQYF.

The rearrangement links TRBV28 to TRBJ1-2, with D unresolved. Germline values: CDR1 MDHEN, CDR2 SYDVKM. V lost 8 bases and J lost 7, with 8 bases in between. CDR3 length: 10 amino acids. CDR3 nucleotides: TGTGCCAGCGGGGAAACTGGCTACACCTTC. Its protein is CASGETGYTF.

This clonotype was seen a handful of times. The chain joins TRBV4-2 to TRBJ1-6; D gene ambiguous. Looked up from germline, CDR1 is LGHNA and CDR2 is YNFKEQ. The CDR3 spans 15 residues. V lost 4 bases to trimming and J lost 5 bases, with 12 bases between them. CDR3 DNA: TGTGCCAGCAGCCCAGCCATTGCCAATAATTCACCCCTCCACTTT. Translating it yields CASSPAIANNSPLHF.

The chain employs TRBV24-1 and TRBJ2-5; D not certain. This CDR3 comprises 13 residues. Germline V gene data show CDR1 as KGHDR and CDR2 as SFDVKD. V shed 4 bases and J shed 5 bases, with 10 bases lying between them. The CDR3 sequence: CATSDPPIETQYF. CDR3 nucleotide sequence: TGTGCCACCAGTGACCCCCCCATTGAGACCCAGTACTTC.

This clonotype was observed a handful of times. The chain carries TRBV29-1 and TRBJ1-2; D not certain. Trimming left V 2 bases short and J 8 bases short, with 15 bases between. Germline V gene sequence: CDR1 SQVTM, CDR2 ANQGSEA. The CDR3 is 13 residues long. Here the CDR3 DNA reads TGCAGCGTTGAACTTACCGGGAGCAGGGGCTACACCTTC. This sequence encodes CSVELTGSRGYTF.

The chain has TRBV28 and TRBJ2-6; D unresolved. Between the trimmed V and J ends, which lost 3 bases and 4 bases, there was a span of 10 bases. The CDR3 consists of 15 residues. Germline CDR1 and CDR2: MDHEN and SYDVKM. CDR3 nucleotide sequence: TGTGCCAGCAGTTTCCCCCTCGGGGGGGCCAACGTCCTGACTTTC. It translates to CASSFPLGGANVLTF.

The gene calls are TRBV7-3 and TRBJ2-3, with D perhaps matching TRBD1 or TRBD2 (5 bases each). CDR1 and CDR2 (germline): SGHTA, FQGTGA. V lost 5 bases to trimming and J lost 8 bases, with 23 bases between them. The CDR3 totals 16 residues. The CDR3 loop is CASSLTLLGVGLTQYF. CDR3 coding DNA: TGTGCCAGCAGCCTCACCCTACTAGGGGTCGGGCTTACGCAGTATTTT.

The V and J genes are TRBV4-1 and TRBJ2-2; 8 nucleotides line up with TRBD1. CDR3 length equals 16 residues. Trimming removed 3 bases from V and 4 bases from J; junction bases left unmatched: 7. The germline gives CDR1 MGHRA, CDR2 YSYEKL. The CDR3 is CASSQDRAQSTGELFF. The CDR3 nucleotides are TGCGCCAGCAGCCAGGACAGGGCCCAATCCACCGGGGAGCTGTTTTTT.

The V call is TRBV4-1, the J call TRBJ2-3, with TRBD2 identical over 7 bases. V lost 1 base and J lost 9; bases outside the gene matches: 1. CDR3 length equals 12 residues. The germline CDR1 and CDR2 sequences are MGHRA and YSYEKL. The CDR3 sequence: CASSQGGGTQYF. The CDR3 bases are TGCGCCAGCAGCCAAGGGGGGGGGACGCAGTATTTT.

This chain uses TRBV28 with TRBJ1-1; no clear D. Trimming took off 7 bases at V and 8 bases at J, with 11 bases between the two ends. Germline CDR1 reads MDHEN; CDR2 reads SYDVKM. This CDR3 spans 11 amino acids. The CDR3 region has the DNA TGTGCCAGCACCAGAACCGGCGAAGCTTTCTTT. It specifies CASTRTGEAFF. The full variable domain, in which reference TRBV28 and TRBJ1-1 provide the parts outside the CDR3, is DVKVTQSSRYLVKRTGEKVFLECVQDMDHENMFWYRQDPGLGLRLIYFSYDVKMKEKGDIPEGYSVSREKKERFSLILESASTNQTSMYLCASTRTGEAFFGQGTRLTVV.

The chain has TRBV21-1 and TRBJ1-5; TRBD1, the D gene given by the table, was not confirmed from the DNA. TRBV21-1 is given as a pseudogene. The CDR3 length is 15 residues. CDR3 sequence reads: CASSPRRDGNQPQHF. For the CDR3, the DNA is TGTGCCAGCAGCCCCCGCAGGGATGGCAATCAGCCCCAGCATTTT.

This clonotype appeared once. The V call is TRBV20-1, the J call TRBJ2-7, with D possibly being TRBD2 (5 bases). Between the trimmed V and J ends, which lost 0 bases and 3 bases, there was a span of 15 bases. CDR1 and CDR2 (germline): DFQATT, SNEGSKA (reference sequence). The CDR3 length is 15 residues. Here the CDR3 reads CSARDRPEGDYEQYF. The CDR3 DNA reads as TGCAGTGCTAGAGATCGGCCAGAGGGAGACTACGAGCAGTACTTC.

This clonotype turned up a few times. V is TRBV7-2 and J is TRBJ1-1, with D uncertain. The V and J ends lost 2 bases and 0 bases respectively, with 10 bases between them. The CDR3 covers 15 residues. Per germline, CDR1 SGHTA and CDR2 FQGNSA. In nucleotides, the CDR3 is TGTGCCAGCAGCTTACGAGTCAGTATGAACACTGAAGCTTTCTTT. This translates into CASSLRVSMNTEAFF.

The chain recombines TRBV28 with TRBJ1-2; D possibly corresponds to TRBD1 (5 bases). Germline CDR1 MDHEN, CDR2 SYDVKM. The CDR3 has 12 residues. V gave up 2 bases and J gave up 7 bases, with 8 bases separating them. The CDR3 region is CASSLLGVGYTF. CDR3 coding DNA: TGTGCCAGCAGTTTACTGGGGGTTGGCTACACCTTC.

V gene TRBV20-1 combines with J gene TRBJ2-5; perhaps TRBD1 as D (6 bases). The CDR3 runs to 16 residues. Germline V gives CDR1 DFQATT, CDR2 SNEGSKA (reference sequence). Deletions cut 6 bases from V and 2 bases from J, with 22 bases between. The CDR3 spells CSAPLVGQFKQETQYF. CDR3 bases: TGCAGTGCCCCACTCGTCGGACAGTTTAAACAAGAGACCCAGTACTTC.

A few counts support this clonotype. The rearrangement links TRBV7-2 to TRBJ2-7; D might be TRBD1 or TRBD2, each matching 5 bases. The ends were cut back, 4 bases at V and 2 bases at J, with 9 bases in the middle. Germline CDR1 and CDR2: SGHTA and FQGNSA. The CDR3 loop spans 13 amino acids. CDR3 DNA sequence: TGTGCCAGCAGCTGGGGGACCACCTACGAGCAGTACTTC. Its translation: CASSWGTTYEQYF.

CDR3 coding DNA: TGTGCCAGCAGCCCGTATCCGACAGGGAAAGAGACCCAGTACTTC. Its translation: CASSPYPTGKETQYF. The chain recombines TRBV5-5 with TRBJ2-5, with 7 bases that match TRBD1. Germline values: CDR1 SGHKS, CDR2 YYEKEE (reference sequence). This CDR3 contains 15 residues. V lost 4 bases and J lost 3; bases outside the gene matches: 9.

The J gene is TRBJ2-1, the V gene TRBV20-1; 12 positions agree with TRBD2. Germline V CDR1 and CDR2: DFQATT, SNEGSKA (reference sequence). The junction had 5 bases not matched to a gene; V was cut back by 6 bases and J by 5 bases. The CDR3 spans 14 residues. The CDR3 DNA is TGCAGTGCCTTTCCTAGCGGGAGGGACAATGAGCAGTTCTTC. Amino acid sequence: CSAFPSGRDNEQFF.

The genes are TRBV7-9 and TRBJ2-7, with D perhaps assigned TRBD1 or TRBD2 (5 bases each). Trimming removed 11 bases from V and 6 bases from J, with 23 bases in between. The germline gives CDR1 SEHNR, CDR2 FQNEAQ (reference sequence). This CDR3 comprises 14 residues. This CDR3 reads CACTGLRTWPEQYF. CDR3 nucleotides: TGTGCCTGTACCGGACTCCGGACATGGCCCGAGCAGTACTTC.

A few counts support this clonotype. This chain links TRBV21-1 with TRBJ2-7; TRBD2 reflects the table's D call only, with no check against the DNA. TRBV21-1 is described as a pseudogene. There are 16 residues in the CDR3. The CDR3, as DNA: TGTGCCAGCAGCAAAGGGACTAGCGGGCAGTCCTACGAGCAGTACTTC. It encodes CASSKGTSGQSYEQYF.